These 20 T cell receptor beta chains share one sample of origin, sequenced in a study of shared clonotypes between healthy human individuals. Clones were sequenced by immunoSEQ multiplex PCR, and TCRdb holds only the in-frame ones, with some missing. Of about 590,000 clones listed, roughly 96% are singletons. Terminally differentiated effector memory CD45RA+ cells were excluded by CCR7 positive selection of CD45RO-negative cells. The source material was naive CD8+ T cells sorted from blood. Every receptor here comes from a woman aged 25 to 39 in good health.

This clone has just a few counts. The chain combines TRBV9 with TRBJ2-7, with TRBD2 identical over 7 bases. The CDR3 consists of 15 residues. Germline values: CDR1 SGDLS, CDR2 YYNGEE. Unmatched junction bases numbered 10, after V lost 3 bases and J lost 4 bases. CDR3 bases: TGTGCCAGCAGCGCCGTTCCGAGCGGGAAGTACGAGCAGTACTTC. Translating gives CASSAVPSGKYEQYF. The entire variable domain, with the rest obtained from reference TRBV9 and TRBJ2-7, is as follows: DSGVTQTPKHLITATGQRVTLRCSPRSGDLSVYWYQQSLDQGLQFLIQYYNGEERAKGNILERFSAQQFPDLHSELNLSSLELGDSALYFCASSAVPSGKYEQYFGPGTRLTVT.

The chain employs TRBV10-2 and TRBJ2-7, with unresolved D. This CDR3 has 15 residues. The V and J ends lost 3 bases and 3 bases respectively, with 15 bases between them. Germline CDR1 WSHSY, CDR2 SAAADI. CDR3 region: CASSEWQLLLYEQYF. As DNA, the CDR3 is TGCGCCAGCAGTGAATGGCAGCTACTTCTCTACGAGCAGTACTTC.

J is TRBJ2-7 and V is TRBV9; tentative D call: TRBD1 (5 bases). V gave up 4 bases and J gave up 1 base, with 12 bases separating them. CDR3 length: 14 residues. Per germline, CDR1 SGDLS and CDR2 YYNGEE. CDR3 DNA: TGTGCCAGCAGCACAAGACAGTATTCCTACGAGCAGTACTTC. It translates to CASSTRQYSYEQYF.

This clone was observed a few times. This sequence joins TRBV9 and TRBJ1-2; 7 bases agree with TRBD1. CDR3 length: 15 residues. Germline CDR1 and CDR2: SGDLS and YYNGEE. V lost 0 bases and J lost 8; bases outside the gene matches: 10. The CDR3 is CASSVGNRGFKGYTF. The CDR3 coding sequence is TGTGCCAGCAGCGTAGGAAACAGGGGATTCAAGGGCTACACCTTC.

The V call is TRBV6-1, the J call TRBJ2-3; 7 nucleotides line up with TRBD1. V lost 2 bases and J lost 4; bases outside the gene matches: 3. Looked up from germline, CDR1 is MNHNS and CDR2 is SASEGT. CDR3 length: 14 amino acids. CDR3 sequence reads: CASSEYRGPDTQYF. In DNA form, the CDR3 reads TGTGCCAGCAGTGAATACAGGGGTCCAGATACGCAGTATTTT.

The chain joins TRBV14 to TRBJ2-5; D remains ambiguous. V lost 1 base and J 4 bases, leaving 19 bases between the germline ends. The germline gives CDR1 SGHDN, CDR2 FVKESK. The CDR3 runs 17 residues. The CDR3 DNA sequence: TGTGCCAGCAGCCAAGCCAAGGTTTTTCGGTCCGGAGAGACCCAGTACTTC. Translating gives CASSQAKVFRSGETQYF.

The V call is TRBV2, the J call TRBJ2-7, with D tentatively TRBD1 (5 bases). The CDR3 runs 13 residues. V lost 7 bases and J lost 6, with 16 bases in between. Germline loops: CDR1 SNHLY, CDR2 FYNNEI. In DNA, the CDR3 is TGTGCCAGCAACGGGTTAGGGGTAGGCGAGCAGTACTTC. Amino acid sequence: CASNGLGVGEQYF.

The rearrangement links TRBV9 to TRBJ2-2; TRBD2 matches 9 bases. Trimming removed 0 bases from V and 7 bases from J; junction bases left unmatched: 4. There are 15 residues in the CDR3. CDR1 is SGDLS, CDR2 YYNGEE, per germline. The CDR3 is CASSVVGSGGGELFF. DNA of the CDR3: TGTGCCAGCAGCGTAGTTGGTAGCGGGGGCGGGGAGCTGTTTTTT.

The chain has TRBV2 and TRBJ1-1; possible D gene TRBD1, 6 bases. The V and J ends lost 8 bases and 7 bases respectively, with 14 bases between them. Looked up from germline, CDR1 is SNHLY and CDR2 is FYNNEI. This CDR3 region has 12 residues. CDR3 amino acids: CASEGEKGEAFF. CDR3 nucleotide sequence: TGTGCCAGCGAGGGGGAAAAAGGTGAAGCTTTCTTT.

The CDR3 nucleotides read TGTGCCAGCAGCTTAGTATATCGGGGGAGGACTAGCGGGAGCTACGAGCAGTACTTC. It encodes CASSLVYRGRTSGSYEQYF. This chain connects TRBV11-2 to TRBJ2-7; 13 bases align to TRBD2. The V segment lost 1 base and the J segment 3 bases; nucleotides outside the gene matches: 12. CDR1 and CDR2 from the germline V gene are SGHAT and FQNNGV. This CDR3 contains 19 residues.

The gene calls are TRBV13 and TRBJ2-3; D gene unclear. With 1 base removed from V and 0 bases from J, the gap between germline ends came to 11 bases. The length of the CDR3 is 16 residues. Germline assignment: CDR1 PRHDT and CDR2 FYEKMQ (reference sequence). CDR3 nucleotide sequence: TGTGCCAGCAGCTTAGCGGCGGCCACTAGCACAGATACGCAGTATTTT. It codes for CASSLAAATSTDTQYF.

As regards this clone: Other DNA sequences in the same sample also yield this CDR3. This chain links TRBV27 with TRBJ2-3; D unclear. Germline V gene data show CDR1 as MNHEY and CDR2 as SMNVEV (reference sequence). The CDR3 is made up of 12 amino acids. Trimming left V 5 bases short and J 2 bases short, with 5 bases between. DNA of the CDR3: TGTGCCAGCAGTCCGTCCACAGATACGCAGTATTTT. Its protein is CASSPSTDTQYF.

The chain carries TRBV6-1 and TRBJ1-1; no clear D. This CDR3 has 15 amino acids. Germline V lookup: CDR1 MNHNS, CDR2 SASEGT. The V end lost 2 bases, the J end lost 1 base, and 11 bases lay between the germline ends. The CDR3 loop is CASSEWVHRNTEAFF. The CDR3 DNA follows: TGTGCCAGCAGTGAATGGGTTCACCGGAACACTGAAGCTTTCTTT.

The chain combines TRBV6-1 with TRBJ2-5; 7 bases match TRBD1. The CDR3 covers 15 residues. Germline values: CDR1 MNHNS, CDR2 SASEGT. With V trimmed by 3 bases and J by 5 bases, 9 bases remained unmatched. CDR3 sequence: CASSENRGLMETQYF. The CDR3 nucleotides read TGTGCCAGCAGTGAGAACAGGGGTTTAATGGAGACCCAGTACTTC.

This chain joins TRBV11-2 and TRBJ2-3; maybe TRBD1 (5 bases). The V gene's germline CDR1 is SGHAT and CDR2 FQNNGV. V was shortened by 1 base and J by 3 bases, with 20 bases between the two germline ends. This CDR3 is 18 amino acids long. The CDR3 here is CASSLGLWGRYWTDTQYF. CDR3 DNA sequence: TGTGCCAGCAGCTTAGGTCTTTGGGGCCGTTACTGGACAGATACGCAGTATTTT. The complete variable domain, with remaining parts taken from reference TRBV11-2 and TRBJ2-3, reads EAGVAQSPRYKIIEKRQSVAFWCNPISGHATLYWYQQILGQGPKLLIQFQNNGVVDDSQLPKDRFSAERLKGVDSTLKIQPAKLEDSAVYLCASSLGLWGRYWTDTQYFGPGTRLTVL.

This chain links TRBV5-1 with TRBJ2-2, with TRBD2 identical over 8 bases. The junction had 5 bases not matched to a gene; V was cut back by 4 bases and J by 0 bases. Germline loops: CDR1 SGHRS, CDR2 YFSETQ. The length of the CDR3 is 16 residues. The CDR3 DNA reads TGCGCCAGCAGCCGAAGACTAGCGACGAACACCGGGGAGCTGTTTTTT. Its translation: CASSRRLATNTGELFF.

A few counts support this clone. The chain recombines TRBV11-2 with TRBJ1-1; unclear D gene. The V end lost 6 bases, the J end lost 0 bases, and 8 bases lay between the germline ends. Germline CDR1 and CDR2: SGHAT and FQNNGV. This CDR3 region has 13 residues. CDR3 protein: CASSGKMNTEAFF. CDR3 in DNA: TGTGCCAGCAGTGGGAAAATGAACACTGAAGCTTTCTTT. Full variable domain (missing parts from reference TRBV11-2 and TRBJ1-1): EAGVAQSPRYKIIEKRQSVAFWCNPISGHATLYWYQQILGQGPKLLIQFQNNGVVDDSQLPKDRFSAERLKGVDSTLKIQPAKLEDSAVYLCASSGKMNTEAFFGQGTRLTVV.

This chain connects TRBV9 to TRBJ2-7; 7 positions match TRBD1. V shed 4 bases, J shed 3 bases, and the junction held 7 bases outside the gene matches. The CDR3 runs to 14 residues. The germline V gene has CDR1 SGDLS and CDR2 YYNGEE. CDR3 amino acids: CASSPTRGLYEQYF. For the CDR3, the DNA is TGTGCCAGCAGCCCAACGAGGGGGCTCTACGAGCAGTACTTC.

The chain combines TRBV2 with TRBJ2-1, with 8 bases aligning to TRBD1. CDR1 SNHLY and CDR2 FYNNEI come from the germline V gene. The J segment lost 4 bases and the V segment lost 5 bases, leaving 10 bases of the junction unmatched. The CDR3 spans 16 residues. The CDR3 coding sequence is TGTGCCAGCAGTAACCCCGGGACAGGAGCTTACAATGAGCAGTTCTTC. Its protein product is CASSNPGTGAYNEQFF.

In its sample, this clone was seen a few times. The gene calls are TRBV29-1 and TRBJ2-7, with 8 bases that match TRBD2. Germline V lookup: CDR1 SQVTM, CDR2 ANQGSEA. V lost 1 base, J lost 4 bases, and 9 bases stayed unmatched. The CDR3 covers 15 residues. CDR3 loop: CSVEVRYGGRYEQYF. The CDR3 DNA is TGCAGCGTTGAAGTGCGGTACGGCGGGAGGTACGAGCAGTACTTC.